This is a list of T cell receptor beta chains from one sample in a study of T cells in Graves' hyperthyroidism and ophthalmopathy. TCRdb analysed the multiplex PCR reads with MiXCR anew, one entry per CDR3 protein. The data show about 370,000 distinct CDR3 sequences, with 13% to 15% seen just once and under 25% held by the top ten. The sample comprised blood. The receptor source for this set is a woman aged 55-70 years with Graves' ophthalmopathy. The CDR3 runs from the conserved cysteine through the conserved F or W. The order of the fields is V gene, clone size, D gene, J gene, CDR3 protein, CDR3 DNA. A D gene is named only where the DNA matches it firmly. Size is stated for part of the rows, as once, few or many counts, or as a class when the clone is expanded.

TRBV29-1,NA,NA,TRBJ1-1,CSVEDLTENTEAFF,TGCAGCGTTGAAGATTTGACCGAGAACACTGAAGCTTTCTTT
TRBV5-1,NA,TRBD1,TRBJ1-3,CASSWGTGDLGNTIYF,TGCGCCAGCAGCTGGGGGACAGGGGACCTTGGAAACACCATATATTTT
TRBV10-2,many,TRBD1,TRBJ2-7,CASAGTGSYEQYF,TGCGCCAGCGCGGGGACAGGATCTTACGAGCAGTACTTC
TRBV7-2,NA,NA,TRBJ2-2,CASSRGDWGTGELFF,TGTGCCAGCAGTCGAGGAGACTGGGGGACCGGGGAGCTGTTTTTT
TRBV30,many,NA,TRBJ1-1,CALKGFRGHRTEAFF,TGTGCCCTCAAAGGGTTCCGGGGACACCGCACTGAAGCTTTCTTT
TRBV6-1,NA,NA,TRBJ1-3,CASSEAGSPTGNTIYF,TGTGCCAGCAGTGAAGCAGGCAGTCCGACTGGAAACACCATATATTTT
TRBV5-1,many,NA,TRBJ1-2,CASRPGRDYGYTF,TGCGCCAGCAGGCCAGGACGGGACTATGGCTACACCTTC
TRBV2,few,TRBD2,TRBJ2-5,CASSPIAGGAQETQYF,TGTGCCAGCAGCCCGATAGCGGGAGGGGCCCAAGAGACCCAGTACTTC
TRBV6-5,many,TRBD1,TRBJ1-2,CASRPGQGNYGYTF,TGTGCCAGCAGACCCGGACAGGGAAACTATGGCTACACCTTC
TRBV20-1,many,NA,TRBJ2-7,CSVGTVYEQYF,TGCAGTGTTGGGACTGTCTACGAGCAGTACTTC
TRBV7-9,many,TRBD2,TRBJ2-4,CASSLIAGESTIQYF,TGTGCCAGCAGCTTAATAGCGGGAGAAAGTACCATTCAGTACTTC
TRBV15,once,NA,TRBJ2-4,CATSREIGTPKNIQYF,TGTGCCACCAGCAGAGAAATAGGGACACCCAAAAACATTCAGTACTTC
TRBV28,many,NA,TRBJ2-3,CASSALGGAPGDTQYF,TGTGCCAGCAGTGCCCTTGGGGGGGCGCCGGGAGATACGCAGTATTTT
TRBV20-1,NA,NA,TRBJ2-3,CSARDPQVTDTQYF,TGCAGTGCTAGAGATCCCCAGGTCACAGATACGCAGTATTTT
TRBV24-1,NA,TRBD2,TRBJ2-1,CATSEWPSGREVDEQFF,TGTGCCACCAGTGAATGGCCAAGCGGGAGGGAGGTGGATGAGCAGTTCTTC
TRBV7-9,many,NA,TRBJ2-1,CASSPRALLGNEQFF,TGTGCCAGCAGCCCCCGGGCCCTCCTGGGCAATGAGCAGTTCTTC
TRBV6-1,many,TRBD1,TRBJ2-5,CASSYGRGPETQYF,TGTGCCAGCAGTTACGGCAGGGGGCCAGAGACCCAGTACTTC
TRBV18,NA,NA,TRBJ2-1,CASSPGGAEDYNEQFF,TGTGCCAGCTCACCGGGCGGGGCTGAAGACTACAATGAGCAGTTCTTC
TRBV28,many,TRBD1,TRBJ2-1,CASRSTGTGENGQFF,TGTGCCAGCAGAAGCACCGGGACAGGGGAAAACGGGCAGTTCTTC
TRBV13,NA,TRBD2,TRBJ2-1,CASSRSTGGIYNEQFF,TGTGCCAGCAGCCGGTCAACGGGAGGGATCTACAATGAGCAGTTCTTC
TRBV20-1,many,TRBD1,TRBJ1-2,CSASNRDRGTQGRDNYGYTF,TGCAGTGCCTCGAACCGGGACAGGGGGACCCAGGGCAGGGACAACTATGGCTACACCTTC
TRBV4-1,NA,TRBD2,TRBJ2-3,CASSQPLAGVQDTQYF,TGCGCCAGCAGCCAACCTCTAGCGGGAGTGCAAGATACGCAGTATTTT
TRBV9,many,TRBD2,TRBJ2-7,CASSVVPGGTYEQYF,TGTGCCAGCAGCGTAGTACCGGGAGGGACTTACGAGCAGTACTTC
TRBV27,NA,TRBD2,TRBJ2-7,CASSSQGSGRSSEQYF,TGTGCCAGCAGTTCACAGGGTAGCGGGAGAAGTAGCGAGCAGTACTTC
TRBV5-1,few,NA,TRBJ2-3,CASSHSSGQTDTQYF,TGCGCCAGCAGTCACTCTTCGGGGCAAACAGATACGCAGTATTTT
TRBV7-9,NA,TRBD2,TRBJ2-7,CASSRAGTSGRRNEQYF,TGTGCCAGCAGCCGAGCCGGGACTAGCGGGAGGAGGAACGAGCAGTACTTC
TRBV5-1,many,NA,TRBJ2-3,CASRSDEGLSTDTQYF,TGCGCCAGCCGATCTGATGAGGGGTTAAGCACAGATACGCAGTATTTT
TRBV9,many,TRBD2,TRBJ2-5,CASSVGLAGGPQETQYF,TGTGCCAGCAGCGTGGGACTAGCGGGAGGACCCCAAGAGACCCAGTACTTC
TRBV4-1,once,NA,TRBJ2-1,CASSQDQVRGDEQFF,TGCGCCAGCAGCCAAGATCAGGTGAGAGGTGATGAGCAGTTCTTC
TRBV19,few,NA,TRBJ2-7,CASSILGAEQYF,TGTGCCAGTAGTATACTTGGGGCCGAGCAGTACTTC
TRBV6-1,many,NA,TRBJ1-1,CASSPDRSYTEAFF,TGTGCCAGCAGTCCGGACAGATCCTACACTGAAGCTTTCTTT
TRBV11-2,many,NA,TRBJ2-3,CASSLASTDTQYF,TGTGCCAGCAGTTTGGCAAGCACAGATACGCAGTATTTT
TRBV19,once,NA,TRBJ2-1,CASSTPGHRNEQFF,TGTGCCAGTAGTACCCCGGGACACCGAAATGAGCAGTTCTTC
TRBV4-1,NA,TRBD1,TRBJ2-1,CASSQDRGSYNEQFF,TGCGCCAGCAGCCAAGACAGGGGGTCCTACAATGAGCAGTTCTTC
TRBV9,NA,TRBD2,TRBJ2-1,CASSSLAGGLNEQFF,TGTGCCAGCAGCTCCCTAGCGGGAGGGCTCAATGAGCAGTTCTTC
TRBV6-1,NA,TRBD2,TRBJ2-7,CASSYTLAGGTYEQYF,TGTGCCAGCAGTTACACACTAGCGGGAGGAACCTACGAGCAGTACTTC
TRBV6-2/TRBV6-3,many,NA,TRBJ1-1,CASSRDELNTEAFF,TGTGCCAGCAGTCGGGACGAGTTGAACACTGAAGCTTTCTTT
TRBV20-1,NA,NA,TRBJ2-7,CSARDLHSYEQYF,TGCAGTGCTAGAGACTTACACTCCTACGAGCAGTACTTC
TRBV24-1,few,TRBD2,TRBJ2-1,CATSVLGLAGDEQFF,TGTGCCACCAGTGTTCTTGGACTAGCCGGAGATGAGCAGTTCTTC
TRBV6-1,many,TRBD1,TRBJ2-7,CASSETGTGYEQYF,TGTGCCAGCAGTGAGACAGGGACAGGGTACGAGCAGTACTTC
TRBV24-1,NA,TRBD1,TRBJ2-5,CATSDSRGPRETQYF,TGTGCCACCAGTGATTCGAGGGGGCCGCGGGAGACCCAGTACTTC
TRBV20-1,once,NA,TRBJ1-1,CSARVRERTEAFF,TGCAGTGCTAGGGTCCGGGAGAGGACTGAAGCTTTCTTT
TRBV20-1,many,NA,TRBJ2-1,CSARGGEPSSYNEQFF,TGCAGTGCTAGAGGGGGGGAGCCGAGCTCCTACAATGAGCAGTTCTTC
TRBV28,many,NA,TRBJ2-7,CASSFASSYEQYF,TGTGCCAGCAGTTTTGCGAGCTCCTACGAGCAGTACTTC
TRBV28,many,TRBD1,TRBJ2-7,CASMAGQGEQYF,TGTGCCAGCATGGCCGGACAGGGGGAGCAGTACTTC
TRBV30,many,NA,TRBJ2-1,CAWSVEFEQFF,TGTGCCTGGAGTGTAGAGTTTGAGCAGTTCTTC
TRBV19,NA,TRBD2,TRBJ2-1,CASSIDHIDSGSYEKQFF,TGTGCCAGTAGTATAGATCACATTGATAGCGGGAGTTATGAAAAGCAGTTCTTC
TRBV3-1,many,TRBD2,TRBJ2-7,CASSQGREVYEQYF,TGTGCCAGCAGCCAAGGGCGGGAGGTCTACGAGCAGTACTTC